The present entry profiles one T cell receptor (beta chain) with its context. Sample-barcoded 5' priming and a J-beta primer mix drove a second PCR of 7 to 11 cycles. MiXCR was run by TCRdb on the 5' RACE reads, yielding one entry per CDR3 protein. The sample has about a million distinct CDR3 sequences; roughly two fifths are singletons. This record belongs to a study of blood T cells in healthy people across ages. This CDR3 comprises 13 residues. CDR1 and CDR2 (germline): SGHTA, FQGNSA. V was cut by 2 bases and J by 1 base, with 5 bases left in between. What was sequenced was blood. The chain carries TRBV7-2 and TRBJ1-1, with D unresolved. The TCR sequence derives from a man younger than 35 in good health. CDR3 residues: CASSLIGNTEAFF. The CDR3 region has the DNA TGTGCCAGCAGCTTAATAGGGAACACTGAAGCTTTCTTT.